This T cell receptor beta chain was observed in a study of cytomegalovirus exposure and HLA in healthy donors. Study-level background: Later, an analysis reported that the 120 or so validation repertoires had used the same platform as the roughly 720 first-cohort repertoires. Study conclusions and caveats: Most TCR sequences showed up rarely, but some public TCRs showed up in many donors.

It was the approximately 110-subject validation cohort, separate from the 666-subject first cohort, to which the donors belonged. Remarks on this clone: Its antigen is not identified.

Using immunoSEQ multiplex PCR, the repertoire was profiled, and TCRdb retains in-frame clones only, with some absent. The table records around 49,000 clones, 92% of them present only once. Trimming cost V 2 bases and J 3 bases; bases outside gene matches: 5. CDR1 and CDR2 (germline): SGHAT, FQNNGV. The CDR3 has 15 residues. This TCR was sampled from a man younger than 35 in good health and CMV-seronegative. V usage is TRBV11-2 and J usage is TRBJ2-5; 8 bases fit TRBD2. Sequencing was carried out using PBMCs. CDR3 amino acids: CASSLYAAGEETQYF. The DNA of the CDR3 is TGTGCCAGCAGCTTATACGCAGCGGGGGAAGAGACCCAGTACTTC.